Listed below are T cell receptor beta chains from one sample, sequenced in a study of cytomegalovirus exposure and HLA in healthy donors. Generated by immunoSEQ multiplex PCR, the TCRdb table keeps only in-frame clones and is missing some. This sample has approximately 160,000 clones; roughly 89% occur once, and the top ten carry more than 2.5%. Sequencing was carried out using PBMCs. The receptors here all came from a woman younger than 30 in good health and CMV-seropositive. Each CDR3 is given with its conserved first and last residue. D genes are given only for firm matches. Only some rows state a clone size, as once, few, many or a class for expanded clones.

size	D	J	V	length	CDR3	DNA
.	TRBD2	TRBJ2-7	TRBV7-8	14	CASSNSGRSYEQYF	TGTGCCAGCAGTAATAGCGGGAGGAGCTACGAGCAGTACTTC
once	.	TRBJ2-2	TRBV5-1	13	CASSFQNTGELFF	TGCGCCAGCAGCTTCCAAAACACCGGGGAGCTGTTTTTT
.	.	TRBJ2-1	TRBV12-5	13	CASGLLLVNEQFF	TGTGCTAGTGGCCTCCTCCTAGTGAATGAGCAGTTCTTC
.	.	TRBJ2-7	TRBV30	13	CAWSPSGFREQYF	TGTGCCTGGAGCCCATCCGGGTTCCGCGAGCAGTACTTC
once	.	TRBJ2-3	TRBV9	11	CASGGYDEQYF	TGTGCCAGCGGGGGGTATGACGAGCAGTATTTT
.	.	TRBJ1-2	TRBV7-9	14	CASSLGHLNYGYTF	TGTGCCAGCAGCCTAGGACACCTTAACTATGGCTACACCTTC
many	.	TRBJ1-3	TRBV9	14	CASSTGGSGNTIYF	TGTGCCAGCAGCACCGGGGGCTCTGGAAACACCATATATTTT
.	.	TRBJ1-5	TRBV5-6	14	CASSAYSSNQPQHF	TGTGCCAGCAGCGCCTACAGTAGCAATCAGCCCCAGCATTTT
.	.	TRBJ1-2	TRBV9	13	CASSVGADYGYTF	TGTGCCAGCAGCGTAGGAGCTGACTATGGCTACACCTTC
.	TRBD1	TRBJ1-2	TRBV27	16	CASSLSGRGPGYGYTF	TGTGCCAGCAGTTTATCTGGCAGGGGGCCGGGGTATGGCTACACCTTC
.	.	TRBJ1-1	TRBV6-5	14	CASSYSGRNTEAFF	TGTGCCAGCAGTTACTCGGGCAGGAACACTGAAGCTTTCTTT
.	TRBD1	TRBJ2-7	TRBV7-8	17	CASSLGVGQVWTYEQYF	TGTGCCAGCAGCTTAGGAGTTGGACAGGTCTGGACCTACGAGCAGTACTTC
.	TRBD2	TRBJ2-1	TRBV7-2	15	CASSLLAGGYNEQFF	TGTGCCAGCAGCTTACTAGCGGGAGGGTACAATGAGCAGTTCTTC
.	.	TRBJ2-6	TRBV10-1	17	CASTDSRVNTGANVLTF	TGCGCCAGCACCGATTCCAGGGTAAACACTGGGGCCAACGTCCTGACTTTC
.	.	TRBJ1-2	TRBV4-2	16	CASSQGSSWGGYGYTF	TGTGCCAGCAGCCAAGGGTCATCGTGGGGGGGCTATGGCTACACCTTC
.	TRBD1	TRBJ2-4	TRBV7-2	14	CASRPDRGLHSQYF	TGTGCCAGCAGACCGGACAGGGGGCTACACTCTCAGTACTTC
few	.	TRBJ2-7	TRBV6-5	14	CASRRGAGDNQQYF	TGTGCCAGCAGACGGGGGGCAGGGGACAATCAGCAGTACTTC
.	.	TRBJ2-5	TRBV9	14	CASSVRDKRETQYF	TGTGCCAGCAGCGTACGGGACAAGCGAGAGACCCAGTACTTC
.	.	TRBJ2-2	TRBV5-8	16	CASSLAPAANTGELFF	TGTGCCAGCAGCTTGGCGCCAGCGGCCAACACCGGGGAGCTGTTTTTT
.	TRBD2	TRBJ2-5	TRBV4-1	18	CASSQDGTSGRAFETQYF	TGCGCCAGCAGCCAAGACGGGACTAGCGGGAGGGCCTTTGAGACCCAGTACTTC
.	TRBD2	TRBJ2-2	TRBV7-2	16	CASSLELAGVVGELFF	TGTGCCAGCAGCTTAGAACTAGCGGGAGTGGTCGGGGAGCTGTTTTTT
.	.	TRBJ2-1	TRBV6-5	11	CASNRDNEQFF	TGTGCCAGCAACAGGGACAATGAGCAGTTCTTC
.	TRBD2	TRBJ2-7	TRBV11-2	15	CASSLELAGTYEQYF	TGTGCCAGCAGCTTAGAACTAGCGGGAACCTACGAGCAGTACTTC
.	.	TRBJ2-5	TRBV21-1	16	CASSKAPMGGGETQYF	TGTGCCAGCAGCAAAGCCCCGATGGGGGGTGGAGAGACCCAGTACTTC
.	.	TRBJ1-1	TRBV28	14	CASSPVQSNTEAFF	TGTGCCAGCAGCCCAGTACAATCGAACACTGAAGCTTTCTTT
.	TRBD1	TRBJ2-6	TRBV5-1	18	CASSFLGQGVSGANVLTF	TGCGCCAGCAGCTTTTTGGGACAGGGGGTATCCGGGGCCAACGTCCTGACTTTC
.	.	TRBJ2-5	TRBV5-1	17	CASSLGVRQNYQETQYF	TGCGCCAGCAGCTTAGGGGTGAGACAGAACTACCAAGAGACCCAGTACTTC
.	TRBD2	TRBJ2-1	TRBV30	17	CAWSVRVSGRALNEQFF	TGTGCCTGGAGTGTAAGGGTGAGCGGGAGGGCCTTAAATGAGCAGTTCTTC
.	TRBD2	TRBJ2-1	TRBV19	14	CASRIGTSGNEQFF	TGTGCCAGTAGAATAGGGACTAGTGGGAATGAGCAGTTCTTC
.	.	TRBJ2-7	TRBV11-3	13	CASSPSEVNEQYF	TGTGCCAGCAGCCCCAGTGAGGTAAACGAGCAGTACTTC
.	.	TRBJ2-3	TRBV10-3	14	CAISESRAPDTQYF	TGTGCCATCAGTGAGTCGAGGGCCCCAGATACGCAGTATTTT
few	.	TRBJ2-1	TRBV12-2	16	CASRWITSGRCNEQFF	TGTGCAAGTCGCTGGATTACTAGCGGGAGATGCAATGAGCAGTTCTTC
.	.	TRBJ2-2	TRBV28	12	CASTRRVGELFF	TGTGCCAGCACCCGGCGGGTCGGGGAGCTGTTTTTT
.	.	TRBJ1-2	TRBV29-1	13	CSVVNGGSYGYTF	TGCAGCGTTGTGAACGGGGGGAGCTATGGCTACACCTTC
once	TRBD2	TRBJ2-7	TRBV11-3	20	CASSLATFSSGSSRGYEQYF	TGTGCCAGCAGCTTAGCTACATTCAGTAGCGGGAGCTCCCGTGGGTACGAGCAGTACTTC
.	.	TRBJ2-7	TRBV5-1	15	CASSLVVGSSYEQYF	TGCGCCAGCAGCTTGGTAGTCGGGAGTTCCTACGAGCAGTACTTC
.	TRBD2	TRBJ2-5	TRBV7-8	20	CASSLYGASGRAGFSETQYF	TGTGCCAGCAGCTTATACGGGGCTAGCGGGAGGGCCGGGTTTAGTGAGACCCAGTACTTC
.	TRBD1	TRBJ2-7	TRBV6-5	12	CASSDPGGEQYF	TGTGCCAGCAGTGACCCAGGGGGCGAGCAGTACTTC
once	TRBD2	TRBJ2-7	TRBV27	17	CASSSPEVAGGLYEQYF	TGTGCCAGCAGTTCCCCCGAGGTAGCGGGAGGGCTCTACGAGCAGTACTTC
.	.	TRBJ1-1	TRBV29-1	13	CSAMDWGGTEAFF	TGCAGCGCCATGGACTGGGGGGGCACTGAAGCTTTCTTT
.	TRBD1	TRBJ2-7	TRBV6-1	15	CASSEEGQGAYEQYF	TGTGCCAGCAGTGAAGAGGGACAGGGAGCCTACGAGCAGTACTTC